This T cell receptor beta chain is drawn from a study of T cell repertoires in cytomegalovirus infection. Study information: A matching HLA type, together with CMV infection, was signaled by public TCR beta signatures.

Each CDR3 protein gets one entry after TCRdb re-called the reads with MiXCR. The repertoire holds about 250,000 distinct CDR3 sequences, with about 7% as singletons. This clonotype was recorded at least ten times. What it binds is unknown. Study-wide points: Carriers of CMV and the relevant HLA type were discriminated by public TCR beta frequency. Clonotypes of TCR beta that were HLA-C-restricted and CMV-specific dominated the ex vivo response.

J gave up 6 bases and V 5 bases, and 6 bases lay outside the gene matches. Germline V gene sequence: CDR1 MNHEY, CDR2 SMNVEV (reference sequence). CDR3 length: 13 residues. Sample: PBMCs. This clonotype was sampled from a human donor in good health (CMV status not recorded). Some clones in this sample may be carry-over from other donors' samples. The chain couples TRBV27 to TRBJ1-1; 7 nucleotides agree with TRBD1. CDR3 protein: CASSHTGAPEAFF. The CDR3 bases are TGTGCCAGCAGTCATACAGGGGCTCCTGAAGCTTTCTTT.